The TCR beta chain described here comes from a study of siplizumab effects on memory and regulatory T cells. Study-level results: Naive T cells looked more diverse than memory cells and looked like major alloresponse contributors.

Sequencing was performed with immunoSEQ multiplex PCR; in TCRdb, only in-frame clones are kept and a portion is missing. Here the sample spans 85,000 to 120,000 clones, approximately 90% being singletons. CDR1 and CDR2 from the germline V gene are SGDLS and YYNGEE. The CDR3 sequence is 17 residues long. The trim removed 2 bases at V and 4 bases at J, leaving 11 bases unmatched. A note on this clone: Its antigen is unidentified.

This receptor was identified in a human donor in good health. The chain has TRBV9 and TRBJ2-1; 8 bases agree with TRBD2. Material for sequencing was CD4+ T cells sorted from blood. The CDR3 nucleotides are TGTGCCAGCAGCGTCGGCGGGAGGCCAGGATCGTACAATGAGCAGTTCTTC. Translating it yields CASSVGGRPGSYNEQFF.